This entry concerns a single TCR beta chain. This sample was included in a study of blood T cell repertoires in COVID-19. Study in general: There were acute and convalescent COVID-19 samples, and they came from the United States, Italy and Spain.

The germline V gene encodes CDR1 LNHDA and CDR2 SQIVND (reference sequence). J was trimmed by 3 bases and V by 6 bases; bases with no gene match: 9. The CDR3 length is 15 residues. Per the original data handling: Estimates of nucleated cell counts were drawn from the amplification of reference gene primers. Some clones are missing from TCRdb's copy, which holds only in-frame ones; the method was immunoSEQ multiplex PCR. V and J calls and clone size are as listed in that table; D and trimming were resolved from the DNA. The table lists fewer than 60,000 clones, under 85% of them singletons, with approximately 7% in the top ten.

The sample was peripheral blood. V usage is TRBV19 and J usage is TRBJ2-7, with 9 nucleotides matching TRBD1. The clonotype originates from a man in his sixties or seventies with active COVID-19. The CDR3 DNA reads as TGTGCCAGTAGCTCACTCCGGGACAGGGTCTACGAGCAGTACTTC. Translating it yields CASSSLRDRVYEQYF.